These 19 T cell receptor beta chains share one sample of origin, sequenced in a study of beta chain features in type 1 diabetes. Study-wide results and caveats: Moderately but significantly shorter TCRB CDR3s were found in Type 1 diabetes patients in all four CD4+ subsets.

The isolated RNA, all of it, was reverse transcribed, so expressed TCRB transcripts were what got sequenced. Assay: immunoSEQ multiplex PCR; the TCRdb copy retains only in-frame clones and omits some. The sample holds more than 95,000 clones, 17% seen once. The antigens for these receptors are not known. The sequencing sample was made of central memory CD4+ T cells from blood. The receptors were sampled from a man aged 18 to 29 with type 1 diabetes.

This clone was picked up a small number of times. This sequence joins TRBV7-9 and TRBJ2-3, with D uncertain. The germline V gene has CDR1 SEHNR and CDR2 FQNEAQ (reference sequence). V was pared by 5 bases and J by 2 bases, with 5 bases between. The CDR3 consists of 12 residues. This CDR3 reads CASSPDTDTQYF. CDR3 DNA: TGTGCCAGCAGCCCGGACACAGATACGCAGTATTTT.

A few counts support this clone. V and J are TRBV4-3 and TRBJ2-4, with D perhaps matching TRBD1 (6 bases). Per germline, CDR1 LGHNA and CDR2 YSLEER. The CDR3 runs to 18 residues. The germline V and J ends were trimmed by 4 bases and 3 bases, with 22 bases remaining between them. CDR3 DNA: TGCGCCAGCAGCCTAGGTGTCGACAGGCGCGAGGACAAAAACATTCAGTACTTC. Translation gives CASSLGVDRREDKNIQYF.

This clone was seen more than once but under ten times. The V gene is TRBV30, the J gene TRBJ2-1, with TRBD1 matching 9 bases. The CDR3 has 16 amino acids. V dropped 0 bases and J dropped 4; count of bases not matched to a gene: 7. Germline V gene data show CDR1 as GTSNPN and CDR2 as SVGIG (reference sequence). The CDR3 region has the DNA TGTGCCTGGAGTGTACTGAAGGGACAGGGATACAATGAGCAGTTCTTC. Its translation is CAWSVLKGQGYNEQFF.

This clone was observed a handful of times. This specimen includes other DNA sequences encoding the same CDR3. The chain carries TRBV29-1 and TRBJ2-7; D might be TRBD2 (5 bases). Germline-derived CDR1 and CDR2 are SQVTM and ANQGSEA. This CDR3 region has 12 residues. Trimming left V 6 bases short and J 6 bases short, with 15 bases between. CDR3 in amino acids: CSVGGVGAEQYF. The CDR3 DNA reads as TGCAGCGTCGGTGGGGTGGGAGCCGAGCAGTACTTC.

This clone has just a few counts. The CDR3 region is CASSEQGGAPEQYF. CDR3 nucleotides: TGTGCCAGCAGCGAACAGGGAGGAGCGCCGGAGCAGTACTTC. The chain is built from TRBV21-1 and TRBJ2-7. TRBV21-1 is a recognized pseudogene. The CDR3 sequence is 14 residues long.

The CDR3 sequence: CASSLDFPAGPYEQYF. CDR3 coding DNA: TGCGCCAGCAGCTTGGATTTTCCGGCGGGGCCCTACGAGCAGTACTTC. The V and J genes are TRBV5-1 and TRBJ2-7; weak D call: TRBD2 (6 bases). CDR3 size: 16 residues. From germline, CDR1 is SGHRS and CDR2 YFSETQ. Trimming stripped 0 bases from V and 2 bases from J, with 15 bases between.

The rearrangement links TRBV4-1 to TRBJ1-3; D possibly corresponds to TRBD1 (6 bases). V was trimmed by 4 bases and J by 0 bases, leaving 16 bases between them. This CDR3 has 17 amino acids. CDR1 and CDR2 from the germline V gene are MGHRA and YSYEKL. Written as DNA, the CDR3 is TGCGCCAGCAGCCCAATTGGGACAACTAGCTCTGGAAACACCATATATTTT. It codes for CASSPIGTTSSGNTIYF.

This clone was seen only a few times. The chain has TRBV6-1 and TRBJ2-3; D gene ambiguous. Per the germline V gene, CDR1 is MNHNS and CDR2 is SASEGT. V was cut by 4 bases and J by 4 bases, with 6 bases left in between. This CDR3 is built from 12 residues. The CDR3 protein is CASSASPDTQYF. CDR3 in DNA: TGTGCCAGCAGTGCCTCGCCAGATACGCAGTATTTT.

CDR3 sequence: CASSVDLREALHF. CDR3 nucleotides: TGTGCCAGCAGCGTAGACCTTAGGGAGGCCCTCCACTTT. The rearrangement links TRBV9 to TRBJ1-6, with D uncertain. The V end lost 0 bases, the J end lost 14 bases, and 12 bases lay between the germline ends. Germline assignment: CDR1 SGDLS and CDR2 YYNGEE. The CDR3 has 13 residues.

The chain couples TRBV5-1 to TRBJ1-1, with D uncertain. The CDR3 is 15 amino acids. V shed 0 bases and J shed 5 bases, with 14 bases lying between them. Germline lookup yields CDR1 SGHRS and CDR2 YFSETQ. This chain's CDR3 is CASSLGTGPGTEAFF. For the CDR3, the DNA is TGCGCCAGCAGCTTGGGAACCGGGCCTGGGACTGAAGCTTTCTTT.

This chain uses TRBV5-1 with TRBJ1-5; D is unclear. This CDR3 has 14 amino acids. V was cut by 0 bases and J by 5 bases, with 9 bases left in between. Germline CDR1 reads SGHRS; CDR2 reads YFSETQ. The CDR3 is CASSLVGRDQPQHF. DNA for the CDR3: TGCGCCAGCAGCTTGGTGGGTCGCGATCAGCCCCAGCATTTT.

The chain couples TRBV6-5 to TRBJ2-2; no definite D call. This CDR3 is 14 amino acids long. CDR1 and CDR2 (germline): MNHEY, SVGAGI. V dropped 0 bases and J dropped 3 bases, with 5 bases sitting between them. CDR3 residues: CASSYSRDTGELFF. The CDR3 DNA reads TGTGCCAGCAGTTACTCGAGAGACACCGGGGAGCTGTTTTTT.

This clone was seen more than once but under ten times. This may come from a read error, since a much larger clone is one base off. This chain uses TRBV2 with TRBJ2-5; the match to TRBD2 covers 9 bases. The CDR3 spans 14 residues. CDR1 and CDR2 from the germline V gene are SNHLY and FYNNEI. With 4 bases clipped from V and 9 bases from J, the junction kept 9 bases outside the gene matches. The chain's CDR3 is CASSAERGGASQYF. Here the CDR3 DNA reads TGTGCCAGCAGTGCGGAGCGCGGGGGGGCTTCCCAGTACTTC. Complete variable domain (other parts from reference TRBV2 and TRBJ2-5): EPEVTQTPSHQVTQMGQEVILRCVPISNHLYFYWYRQILGQKVEFLVSFYNNEISEKSEIFDDQFSVERPDGSNFTLKIRSTKLEDSAMYFCASSAERGGASQYFGPGTRLLVL.

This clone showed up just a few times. The CDR3 region is CASSLEGSGIQYF. CDR3 in DNA: TGTGCCAGCAGCTTAGAGGGGAGCGGCATTCAGTACTTC. V is TRBV11-2 and J is TRBJ2-4; D possibly corresponds to TRBD2 (5 bases). Germline CDR1 reads SGHAT; CDR2 reads FQNNGV. Trimming stripped 0 bases from V and 9 bases from J, with 9 bases between. This CDR3 has 13 residues.

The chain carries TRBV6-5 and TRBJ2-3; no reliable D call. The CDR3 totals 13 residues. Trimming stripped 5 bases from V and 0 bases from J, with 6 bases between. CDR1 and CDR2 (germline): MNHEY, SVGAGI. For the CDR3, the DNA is TGTGCCAGCAGTCGGCCTAGCACAGATACGCAGTATTTT. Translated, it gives CASSRPSTDTQYF.

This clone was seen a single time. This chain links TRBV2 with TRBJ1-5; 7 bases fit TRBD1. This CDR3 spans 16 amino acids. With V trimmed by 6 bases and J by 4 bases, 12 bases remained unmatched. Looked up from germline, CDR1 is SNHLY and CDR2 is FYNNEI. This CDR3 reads CASRAMTGLKNQPQHF. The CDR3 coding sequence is TGTGCCAGCAGGGCGATGACAGGGTTAAAAAATCAGCCCCAGCATTTT.

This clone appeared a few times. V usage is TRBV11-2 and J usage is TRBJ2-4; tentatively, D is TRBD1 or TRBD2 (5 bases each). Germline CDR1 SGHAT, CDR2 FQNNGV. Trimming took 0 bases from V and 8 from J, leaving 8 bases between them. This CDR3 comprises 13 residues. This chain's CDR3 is CASSLDQGDIQYF. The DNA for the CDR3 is TGTGCCAGCAGCTTAGACCAGGGAGACATTCAGTACTTC.

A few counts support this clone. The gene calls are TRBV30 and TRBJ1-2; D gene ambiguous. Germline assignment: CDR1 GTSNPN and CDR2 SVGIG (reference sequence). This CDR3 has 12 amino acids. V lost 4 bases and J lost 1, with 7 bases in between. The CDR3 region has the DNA TGTGCCTGGACAGAAAATAACTATGGCTACACCTTC. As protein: CAWTENNYGYTF.

The CDR3 loop is CASGFPVPYGYTF. CDR3 DNA: TGTGCTAGTGGTTTTCCGGTCCCCTATGGCTACACCTTC. This chain uses TRBV12-5 with TRBJ1-2; D unclear. Per germline, CDR1 LGHNT and CDR2 FRNRAP. This CDR3 has 13 amino acids. V lost 3 bases to trimming and J lost 4 bases, with 9 bases between them.